The 9 T cell receptor beta chains listed next were all sequenced from one sample in a study of blood T cell repertoires in COVID-19. Here immunoSEQ multiplex PCR was the method, and the copy in TCRdb shows in-frame clones only, minus some. The sample comprises more than 70,000 clones, approximately 80% of which are singletons, and 10% rests with the top ten. The source material was peripheral blood. Receptor source: a woman in her seventies with acute or convalescent COVID-19.

V usage is TRBV29-1 and J usage is TRBJ2-7; D is perhaps TRBD2 (5 bases). Germline V lookup: CDR1 SQVTM, CDR2 ANQGSEA. The CDR3 is 14 residues long. Trimming removed 0 bases from V and 4 bases from J, with 13 bases in between. CDR3 loop: CSVEDPKGGYEQYF. The CDR3, as DNA: TGCAGCGTTGAAGATCCGAAGGGCGGGTACGAGCAGTACTTC.

The J gene is TRBJ2-1, the V gene TRBV18; 9 bases map to TRBD1. Germline assignment: CDR1 KGHSH and CDR2 LQKENI. V was pared by 4 bases and J by 3 bases, with 7 bases of the junction left unmatched. This CDR3 comprises 16 residues. CDR3 amino acids: CASSLRGTGIYNEQFF. The CDR3 region has the DNA TGTGCCAGCTCACTCCGGGGGACAGGGATCTACAATGAGCAGTTCTTC.

The chain is built from TRBV6-5 and TRBJ1-1; 8 bases line up with TRBD1. Germline CDR1 MNHEY, CDR2 SVGAGI. CDR3 length: 16 residues. The V gene end was trimmed by 6 bases and the J gene end by 6 bases; junction bases not matched to a gene: 15. The CDR3 region has the DNA TGTGCCAGCAGCTACCGCTCGGCAGGGGGCGGGCCTGAAGCTTTCTTT. Its translation: CASSYRSAGGGPEAFF.

The genes are TRBV28 and TRBJ1-2, with 7 bases aligning to TRBD1. Germline trimming cut 5 bases from V and 6 bases from J; bases unmatched to any gene: 9. This CDR3 is 14 amino acids long. Germline V gene data show CDR1 as MDHEN and CDR2 as SYDVKM. CDR3 DNA: TGTGCCAGCAGTCCGGACAGGATAGTGAATGGCTACACCTTC. This gives the protein CASSPDRIVNGYTF.

The rearrangement links TRBV9 to TRBJ1-3, with TRBD1 as a possible D gene (6 bases). V was trimmed by 0 bases and J by 8 bases, leaving 15 bases between them. This CDR3 has 15 amino acids. Germline CDR1 reads SGDLS; CDR2 reads YYNGEE. The CDR3 loop is CASSVGDIGRDTIYF. CDR3 sequence (DNA): TGTGCCAGCAGCGTAGGGGACATTGGTAGAGACACCATATATTTT.

This chain links TRBV27 with TRBJ1-4, with D hard to call. Looked up from germline, CDR1 is MNHEY and CDR2 is SMNVEV (reference sequence). V was pared by 2 bases and J by 5 bases, with 9 bases between. The CDR3 runs to 14 residues. The CDR3 is CASSLIGPNEKLFF. The CDR3 DNA sequence: TGTGCCAGCAGTTTAATTGGCCCGAATGAAAAACTGTTTTTT.

The table lists this clone with a count of one. At one of its ends the junction is not consistent with the germline gene, which may arise from a read error. The DNA for the CDR3 is TGCGCCAGCAGGGGGCGGGGGGGGAGACCAACCTTC. This translates into CASRGRGGRPTF. The chain recombines TRBV5-1 with TRBJ2-7; 9 nucleotides align to TRBD2. There are 12 residues in the CDR3. Germline CDR1 and CDR2: SGHRS and YFSETQ.

The rearrangement uses TRBV3-1 (or the pseudogene TRBV3-2) and TRBJ2-5; D might be TRBD2 (5 bases). There are 17 residues in the CDR3. The germline V and J ends were trimmed by 3 bases and 5 bases, with 22 bases remaining between them. Germline V gives CDR1 LGHDT, CDR2 YNNKEL (reference sequence). DNA for the CDR3: TGTGCCAGCAGCCAGGGAAAAGCGGAGAATCCCAGGGAGACCCAGTACTTC. Protein sequence: CASSQGKAENPRETQYF.

The chain employs TRBV27 and TRBJ1-6; D might be TRBD1 (6 bases). CDR3 length equals 16 residues. Deletions cut 3 bases from V and 9 bases from J, with 18 bases between. Germline V CDR1 and CDR2: MNHEY, SMNVEV (reference sequence). CDR3 in DNA: TGTGCCAGCAGTTTGGGGGGCGCGGGGGGATTTTCACCCCTCCACTTT. Protein product: CASSLGGAGGFSPLHF.